A single sample is the source of the 26 T cell receptor beta chains below, sequenced in a study of blood T cell repertoires in COVID-19. Clones were read by immunoSEQ multiplex PCR, and TCRdb kept only the in-frame ones, dropping some. The table shows tens of thousands of clones, with roughly 79% occurring only once. Sequenced input: peripheral blood. Source of these receptors: a human donor in a cohort sampled during active COVID-19.

This chain joins TRBV7-2 and TRBJ1-1, with D hard to call. V was pared by 1 base and J by 0 bases, with 6 bases between. The CDR3 consists of 14 residues. CDR1 is SGHTA and CDR2 is FQGNSA in the germline V gene. DNA for the CDR3: TGTGCCAGCAGCTTAGTAGTAATGAACACTGAAGCTTTCTTT. Protein sequence: CASSLVVMNTEAFF.

The rearrangement joins TRBV2 to TRBJ2-7; 9 positions match TRBD1. CDR1 and CDR2 (germline): SNHLY, FYNNEI. The CDR3 has 14 residues. Germline trimming cut 7 bases from V and 6 bases from J; bases unmatched to any gene: 10. CDR3 nucleotides: TGTGCCAGCATCGCGGACAGGGGAACGCGCGAGCAGTACTTC. This codes for CASIADRGTREQYF.

In its sample, this clone was seen once. The chain employs TRBV9 and TRBJ2-6; tentative D call: TRBD2 (6 bases). CDR3 length equals 17 residues. Germline values: CDR1 SGDLS, CDR2 YYNGEE. Between the trimmed V and J ends, which lost 3 bases and 0 bases, there was a span of 13 bases. The CDR3 coding sequence is TGTGCCAGCAGCGCCGGAGGGTACCGCTCTGGGGCCAACGTCCTGACTTTC. It specifies CASSAGGYRSGANVLTF.

The chain employs TRBV7-2 and TRBJ2-3, with 8 bases matching TRBD2. Germline values: CDR1 SGHTA, CDR2 FQGNSA. V lost 2 bases to trimming and J lost 1 base; unmatched junction nucleotides: 2. The CDR3 is made up of 15 amino acids. The DNA for the CDR3 is TGTGCCAGCAGCTTACTTAGCGGGGGCACAGATACGCAGTATTTT. Amino acids: CASSLLSGGTDTQYF.

The J gene is TRBJ1-5, the V gene TRBV5-5; D is ambiguous. The CDR3 sequence is 18 residues long. Trimming took off 0 bases at V and 3 bases at J, with 19 bases between the two ends. Germline V gene data show CDR1 as SGHKS and CDR2 as YYEKEE (reference sequence). The CDR3 reads CASSLEWSLAAFNQPQHF. In nucleotides, the CDR3 is TGTGCCAGCAGCTTGGAGTGGTCCTTGGCGGCGTTCAATCAGCCCCAGCATTTT.

Only one count was recorded for this clone. This sequence joins TRBV19 and TRBJ1-1; D not certain. The CDR3 covers 13 residues. V lost 3 bases to trimming and J lost 0 bases, with 5 bases between them. The germline gives CDR1 LNHDA, CDR2 SQIVND (reference sequence). The CDR3, as DNA: TGTGCCAGTAGTATGGCGGTGAACACTGAAGCTTTCTTT. Its protein is CASSMAVNTEAFF.

V is TRBV6-2 or TRBV6-3 and J is TRBJ2-7, with D possibly TRBD2 on 5 matching bases. Trimming took off 4 bases at V and 2 bases at J, with 18 bases between the two ends. The CDR3 has 16 residues. Per the germline V gene, CDR1 is MNHEY and CDR2 is SVGEGT. CDR3 loop: CASSSPTRGNTYEQYV. The CDR3 coding sequence is TGTGCCAGCAGTTCCCCCACACGGGGTAATACCTACGAGCAGTACGTC.

A word on this clone: A read error likely explains this, since a far larger clone differs by one base. This rearrangement joins TRBV12-3 or TRBV12-4 to TRBJ1-2; D remains ambiguous. The ends were cut back, 1 base at V and 7 bases at J, with 10 bases in the middle. The CDR3 extends over 13 amino acids. The CDR3 DNA is TGTGCCAGCAGTTTAGGGGGAGGGTTTGGCTACACCTTC. Encoded protein: CASSLGGGFGYTF.

V and J are TRBV27 and TRBJ1-1; a possible D gene is TRBD1 (6 bases). The V end lost 5 bases, the J end lost 6 bases, and 16 bases lay between the germline ends. The germline V gene encodes CDR1 MNHEY and CDR2 SMNVEV (reference sequence). CDR3 length: 14 amino acids. The CDR3 bases are TGTGCCAGCAGTCCCTACAGGGATAGACCTGAAGCTTTCTTT. Protein sequence: CASSPYRDRPEAFF.

The chain has TRBV2 and TRBJ1-5, with TRBD1 identical over 7 bases. Germline V lookup: CDR1 SNHLY, CDR2 FYNNEI. With 6 bases clipped from V and 2 bases from J, the junction kept 4 bases outside the gene matches. The CDR3 totals 14 residues. The CDR3 region is CASSYRGGNQPQHF. CDR3 DNA: TGTGCCAGCAGCTACAGGGGCGGCAATCAGCCCCAGCATTTT. Full variable domain (rest looked up from reference TRBV2 and TRBJ1-5): EPEVTQTPSHQVTQMGQEVILRCVPISNHLYFYWYRQILGQKVEFLVSFYNNEISEKSEIFDDQFSVERPDGSNFTLKIRSTKLEDSAMYFCASSYRGGNQPQHFGDGTRLSIL.

The CDR3 sequence: CASSWAQGDSPLHF. CDR3 coding DNA: TGTGCCAGCAGTTGGGCCCAGGGGGACTCACCCCTCCACTTT. The chain joins TRBV27 to TRBJ1-6; TRBD1 aligns across 7 bases. J gave up 10 bases and V 4 bases, and 7 bases lay outside the gene matches. The CDR3 length is 14 residues. CDR1 and CDR2 from the germline V gene are MNHEY and SMNVEV (reference sequence).

V gene TRBV28 combines with J gene TRBJ1-2; D is possibly TRBD1 (5 bases). Looked up from germline, CDR1 is MDHEN and CDR2 is SYDVKM. Trimming left V 5 bases short and J 5 bases short, with 15 bases between. CDR3 size: 14 residues. DNA for the CDR3: TGTGCCAGCAGTGAATTCAGGGAAGGATATGGCTACACCTTC. It yields the protein CASSEFREGYGYTF.

This clone was picked up many times. The chain combines TRBV30 with TRBJ1-6, with 7 bases identical to TRBD1. Germline CDR1 reads GTSNPN; CDR2 reads SVGIG (reference sequence). This CDR3 spans 14 amino acids. With V trimmed by 2 bases and J by 8 bases, 6 bases remained unmatched. The CDR3 is CAWSPGDSHSPLHF. The CDR3 bases are TGTGCCTGGAGTCCGGGGGACAGCCATTCACCCCTCCACTTT.

This clone appeared a single time. This chain uses TRBV29-1 with TRBJ2-5; 8 nucleotides match TRBD2. In germline, CDR1 is SQVTM, CDR2 ANQGSEA. V dropped 5 bases and J dropped 1; count of bases not matched to a gene: 6. The CDR3 loop spans 14 amino acids. DNA for the CDR3: TGCAGCGTTACGGGACTAGGAATCCAAGAGACCCAGTACTTC. Translation: CSVTGLGIQETQYF.

The genes are TRBV5-4 and TRBJ1-2, with D uncertain. Germline lookup yields CDR1 SGHNT and CDR2 YYREEE (reference sequence). V lost 0 bases to trimming and J lost 5 bases, with 8 bases between them. The CDR3 contains 13 residues. DNA for the CDR3: TGTGCCAGCAGCTTGGCAGGCCCTTATGGCTACACCTTC. Its protein product is CASSLAGPYGYTF.

V is TRBV4-2 and J is TRBJ2-2; no clear D. The CDR3 runs 15 residues. Trimming removed 0 bases at V and 5 bases at J, with 10 bases between. Germline V CDR1 and CDR2: LGHNA, YNFKEQ. CDR3 coding DNA: TGTGCCAGCAGCCAAGATTTAGCCGGGACCGGGGAGCTGTTTTTT. The encoded protein is CASSQDLAGTGELFF.

The chain couples TRBV15 to TRBJ1-4; 10 bases align to TRBD1. The CDR3 loop spans 15 amino acids. With V trimmed by 0 bases and J by 10 bases, 5 bases remained unmatched. Per the germline V gene, CDR1 is LNHNV and CDR2 is YYDKDF (reference sequence). DNA of the CDR3: TGTGCCACCAGCAGAGATGACAGGGGGCAAGGAAAACTGTTTTTT. This encodes CATSRDDRGQGKLFF. The complete variable domain, with remaining parts taken from reference TRBV15 and TRBJ1-4, reads DAMVIQNPRYQVTQFGKPVTLSCSQTLNHNVMYWYQQKSSQAPKLLFHYYDKDFNNEADTPDNFQSRRPNTSFCFLDIRSPGLGDTAMYLCATSRDDRGQGKLFFGSGTQLSVL.

This chain connects TRBV28 to TRBJ2-7; 7 nucleotides match TRBD1. The germline CDR1 and CDR2 sequences are MDHEN and SYDVKM. The CDR3 is 16 residues long. V trimming: 5 bases; J trimming: 5 bases; junction bases outside the gene matches: 15. CDR3 sequence: CASSPTTGSVSHEQYF. CDR3 in DNA: TGTGCCAGCAGTCCCACGACAGGGTCAGTTAGCCACGAGCAGTACTTC.

The V call is TRBV27, the J call TRBJ2-3; D remains ambiguous. This CDR3 contains 11 residues. V lost 3 bases and J 7 bases, leaving 5 bases between the germline ends. Germline CDR1 is MNHEY and CDR2 is SMNVEV (reference sequence). CDR3 protein: CASSFLHTQYF. The CDR3 nucleotides read TGTGCCAGCAGTTTTCTCCATACGCAGTATTTT.

The J gene is TRBJ2-1, the V gene TRBV7-9, with 7 bases aligning to TRBD2. This CDR3 comprises 15 residues. The ends lost 3 bases at V and 4 bases at J; junction bases unmatched: 6. Germline V gene data show CDR1 as SEHNR and CDR2 as FQNEAQ (reference sequence). The CDR3 protein is CASSFGASGYNEQFF. The DNA of the CDR3 is TGTGCCAGCAGCTTTGGAGCTAGCGGATACAATGAGCAGTTCTTC.

This clone occurred many times. The chain links TRBV6-5 to TRBJ1-2; D is perhaps TRBD1 (6 bases). The V gene lost 4 bases and the J gene lost 6 bases, with 12 bases spanning the gap. Germline V lookup: CDR1 MNHEY, CDR2 SVGAGI. This CDR3 has 13 amino acids. CDR3: CASSSAGANGYTF. The CDR3 coding sequence is TGTGCCAGCAGTTCAGCGGGGGCGAATGGCTACACCTTC.

The CDR3: CASSGYNGTPTGELFF. CDR3 DNA: TGTGCCAGCAGTGGTTATAACGGGACACCAACCGGGGAGCTGTTTTTT. The chain joins TRBV2 to TRBJ2-2, with D possibly being TRBD1 (6 bases). V shed 4 bases and J shed 5 bases, with 17 bases lying between them. This CDR3 is 16 amino acids long. CDR1 and CDR2 from the germline V gene are SNHLY and FYNNEI.

The rearrangement joins TRBV5-1 to TRBJ2-2; 7 positions agree with TRBD1. The CDR3 covers 15 residues. Germline V gives CDR1 SGHRS, CDR2 YFSETQ. J was trimmed by 4 bases and V by 0 bases; bases with no gene match: 3. The CDR3 sequence is CASSLAPGGTGELFF. CDR3 DNA sequence: TGCGCCAGCAGCTTGGCTCCAGGGGGCACCGGGGAGCTGTTTTTT.

The chain is built from TRBV4-2 and TRBJ1-1; D is undetermined. The germline V gene has CDR1 LGHNA and CDR2 YNFKEQ. V lost 1 base and J lost 4, with 7 bases in between. CDR3 length: 13 amino acids. Here the CDR3 reads CASSQAPVTEAFF. The CDR3 DNA reads TGTGCCAGCAGCCAAGCGCCAGTCACTGAAGCTTTCTTT.

The chain joins TRBV3-1 (or the pseudogene TRBV3-2) to TRBJ1-4; TRBD1 is a possible D gene (6 bases). The V end was cut by 1 base, the J end by 4 bases, with 7 bases between. Germline V gene sequence: CDR1 LGHDT, CDR2 YNNKEL (reference sequence). This CDR3 spans 14 amino acids. CDR3 nucleotides: TGTGCCAGCAGCCAAGTAGGGGGTAATGAAAAACTGTTTTTT. Amino acid sequence: CASSQVGGNEKLFF.

CDR3 sequence reads: CASSSHRGQPQHF. In nucleotides, the CDR3 is TGTGCCAGCAGTTCACACAGGGGTCAGCCCCAGCATTTT. The chain uses TRBV6-5 and TRBJ1-5, with 7 bases aligning to TRBD1. The CDR3 contains 13 residues. Germline V gene lookup returns CDR1 MNHEY and CDR2 SVGAGI. After removal of 4 bases from V and 6 bases from J, the junction contained 3 bases not matched to a gene.